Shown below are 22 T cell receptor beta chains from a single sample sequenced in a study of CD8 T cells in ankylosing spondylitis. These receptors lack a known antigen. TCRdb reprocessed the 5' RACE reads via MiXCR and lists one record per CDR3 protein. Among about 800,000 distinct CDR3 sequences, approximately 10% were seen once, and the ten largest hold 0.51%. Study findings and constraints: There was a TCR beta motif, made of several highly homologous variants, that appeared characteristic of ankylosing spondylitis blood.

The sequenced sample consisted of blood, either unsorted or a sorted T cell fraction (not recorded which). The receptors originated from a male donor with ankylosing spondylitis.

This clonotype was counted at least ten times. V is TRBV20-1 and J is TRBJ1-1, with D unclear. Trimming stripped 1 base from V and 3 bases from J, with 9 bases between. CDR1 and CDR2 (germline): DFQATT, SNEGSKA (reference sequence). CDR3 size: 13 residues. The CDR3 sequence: CSARAGSYTEAFF. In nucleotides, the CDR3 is TGCAGTGCTAGAGCGGGAAGTTACACTGAAGCTTTCTTT.

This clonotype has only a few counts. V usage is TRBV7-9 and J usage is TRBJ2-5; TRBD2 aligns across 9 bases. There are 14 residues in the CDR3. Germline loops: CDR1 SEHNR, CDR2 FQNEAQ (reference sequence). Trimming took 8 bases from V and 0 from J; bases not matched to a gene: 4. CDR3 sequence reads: CASLAGEYQETQYF. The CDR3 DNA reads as TGTGCCAGCTTAGCGGGAGAGTACCAAGAGACCCAGTACTTC.

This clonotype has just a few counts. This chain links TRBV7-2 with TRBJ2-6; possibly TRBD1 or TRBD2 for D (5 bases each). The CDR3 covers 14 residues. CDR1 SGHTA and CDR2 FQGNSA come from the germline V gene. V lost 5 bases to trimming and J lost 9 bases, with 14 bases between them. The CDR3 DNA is TGTGCCAGCAGCCTAATGGGACCAGACAACGTCCTGACTTTC. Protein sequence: CASSLMGPDNVLTF.

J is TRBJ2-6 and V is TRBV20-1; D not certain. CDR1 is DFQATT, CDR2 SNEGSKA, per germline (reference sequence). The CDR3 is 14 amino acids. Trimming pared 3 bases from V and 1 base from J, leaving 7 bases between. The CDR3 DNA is TGCAGTGCTAGTATAGTATCTGGGGCCAACGTCCTGACTTTC. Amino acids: CSASIVSGANVLTF.

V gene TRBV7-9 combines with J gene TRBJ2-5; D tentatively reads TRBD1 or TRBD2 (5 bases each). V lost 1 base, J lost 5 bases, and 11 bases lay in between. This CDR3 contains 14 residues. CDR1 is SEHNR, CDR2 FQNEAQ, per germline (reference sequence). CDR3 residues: CASSLDPGPETQYF. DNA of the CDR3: TGTGCCAGCAGCTTAGATCCGGGGCCGGAGACCCAGTACTTC.

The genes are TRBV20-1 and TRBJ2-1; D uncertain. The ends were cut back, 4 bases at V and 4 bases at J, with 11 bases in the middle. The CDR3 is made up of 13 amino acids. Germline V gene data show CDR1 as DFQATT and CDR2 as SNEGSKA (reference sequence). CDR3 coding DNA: TGCAGTGCTACGCTTCGAGGTTACAATGAGCAGTTCTTC. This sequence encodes CSATLRGYNEQFF.

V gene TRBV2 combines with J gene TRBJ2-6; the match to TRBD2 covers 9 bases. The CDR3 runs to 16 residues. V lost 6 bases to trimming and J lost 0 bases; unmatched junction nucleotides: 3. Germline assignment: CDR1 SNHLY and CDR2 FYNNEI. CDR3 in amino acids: CASRVSGSSGANVLTF. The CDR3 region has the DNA TGTGCCAGCAGGGTTAGCGGGAGCTCTGGGGCCAACGTCCTGACTTTC.

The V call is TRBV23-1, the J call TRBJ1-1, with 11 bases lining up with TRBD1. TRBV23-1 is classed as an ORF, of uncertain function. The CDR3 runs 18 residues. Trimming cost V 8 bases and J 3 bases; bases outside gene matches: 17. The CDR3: CASHQRPGTGGEDTEAFF. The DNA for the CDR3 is TGCGCCAGCCACCAAAGGCCCGGGACAGGGGGGGAAGACACTGAAGCTTTCTTT.

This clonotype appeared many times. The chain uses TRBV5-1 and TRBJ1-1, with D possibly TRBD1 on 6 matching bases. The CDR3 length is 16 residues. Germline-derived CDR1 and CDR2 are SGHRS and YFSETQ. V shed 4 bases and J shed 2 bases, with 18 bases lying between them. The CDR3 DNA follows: TGCGCCAGCAGCCCTATGTCGGGGGCGGGAAACACTGAAGCTTTCTTT. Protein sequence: CASSPMSGAGNTEAFF.

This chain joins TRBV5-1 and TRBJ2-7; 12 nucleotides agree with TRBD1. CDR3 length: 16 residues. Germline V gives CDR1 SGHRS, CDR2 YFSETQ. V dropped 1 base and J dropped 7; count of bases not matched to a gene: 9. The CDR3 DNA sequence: TGCGCCAGCAGCTTGTATCCGGGACAGGGGGCGATGGAGCAGTACTTC. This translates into CASSLYPGQGAMEQYF.

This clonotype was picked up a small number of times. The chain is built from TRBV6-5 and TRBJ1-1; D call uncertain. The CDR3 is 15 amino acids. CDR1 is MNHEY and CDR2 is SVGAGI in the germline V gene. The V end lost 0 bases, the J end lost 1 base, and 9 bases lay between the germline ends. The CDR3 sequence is CASSYSRGKNTEAFF. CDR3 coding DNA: TGTGCCAGCAGTTACTCGAGAGGGAAGAACACTGAAGCTTTCTTT.

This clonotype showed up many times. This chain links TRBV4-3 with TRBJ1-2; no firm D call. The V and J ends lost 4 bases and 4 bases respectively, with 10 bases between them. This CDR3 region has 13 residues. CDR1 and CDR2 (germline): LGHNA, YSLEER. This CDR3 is CASSLKEFYGYTF. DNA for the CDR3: TGCGCCAGCAGCCTCAAGGAATTCTATGGCTACACCTTC.

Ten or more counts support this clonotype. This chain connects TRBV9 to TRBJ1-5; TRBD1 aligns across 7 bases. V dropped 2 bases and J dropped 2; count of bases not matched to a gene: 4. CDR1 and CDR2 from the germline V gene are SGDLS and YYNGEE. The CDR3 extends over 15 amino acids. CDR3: CASSVGQMGNQPQHF. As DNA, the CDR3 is TGTGCCAGCAGCGTGGGACAGATGGGCAATCAGCCCCAGCATTTT.

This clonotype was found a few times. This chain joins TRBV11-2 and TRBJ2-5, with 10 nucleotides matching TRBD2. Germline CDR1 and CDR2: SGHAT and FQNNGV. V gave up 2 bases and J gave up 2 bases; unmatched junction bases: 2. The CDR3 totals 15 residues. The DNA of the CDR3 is TGTGCCAGCAGCTTAATAGCGGGAGGACAAGAGACCCAGTACTTC. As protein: CASSLIAGGQETQYF.

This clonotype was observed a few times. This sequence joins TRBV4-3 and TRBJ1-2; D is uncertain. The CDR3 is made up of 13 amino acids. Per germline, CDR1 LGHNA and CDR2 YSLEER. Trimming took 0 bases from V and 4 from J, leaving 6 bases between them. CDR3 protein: CASSQDPVYGYTF. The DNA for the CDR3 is TGCGCCAGCAGCCAAGATCCCGTCTATGGCTACACCTTC.

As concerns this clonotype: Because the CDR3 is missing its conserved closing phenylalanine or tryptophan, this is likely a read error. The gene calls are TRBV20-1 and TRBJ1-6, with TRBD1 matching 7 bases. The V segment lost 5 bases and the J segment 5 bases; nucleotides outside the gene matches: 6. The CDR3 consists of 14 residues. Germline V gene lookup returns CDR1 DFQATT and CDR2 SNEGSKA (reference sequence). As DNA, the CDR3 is TGCAGTGCTGCCCCGGGACAGAATAATTCACCCCTCCACCTT. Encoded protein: CSAAPGQNNSPLHL.

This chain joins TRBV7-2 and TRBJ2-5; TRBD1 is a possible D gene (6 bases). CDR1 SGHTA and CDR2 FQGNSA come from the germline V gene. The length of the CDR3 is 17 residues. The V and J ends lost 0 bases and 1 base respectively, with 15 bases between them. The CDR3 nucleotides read TGTGCCAGCAGCTTAGCGCGGACCTCAGGGGCCCAAGAGACCCAGTACTTC. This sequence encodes CASSLARTSGAQETQYF.

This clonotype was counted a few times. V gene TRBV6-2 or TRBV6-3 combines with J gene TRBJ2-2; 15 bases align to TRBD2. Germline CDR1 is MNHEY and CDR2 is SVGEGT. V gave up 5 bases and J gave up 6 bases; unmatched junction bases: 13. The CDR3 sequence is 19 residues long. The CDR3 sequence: CASSVVGLAGGLGSGELFF. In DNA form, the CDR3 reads TGTGCCAGCAGTGTCGTCGGACTAGCGGGAGGGCTAGGGTCCGGGGAGCTGTTTTTT.

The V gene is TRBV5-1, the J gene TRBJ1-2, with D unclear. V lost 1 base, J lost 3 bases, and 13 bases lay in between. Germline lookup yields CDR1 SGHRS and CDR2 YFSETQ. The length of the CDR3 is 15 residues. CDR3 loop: CASSLSDPEYYGYTF. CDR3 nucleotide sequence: TGCGCCAGCAGCTTGTCAGATCCGGAATACTATGGCTACACCTTC. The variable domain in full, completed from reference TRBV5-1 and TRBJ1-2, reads KAGVTQTPRYLIKTRGQQVTLSCSPISGHRSVSWYQQTPGQGLQFLFEYFSETQRNKGNFPGRFSGRQFSNSRSEMNVSTLELGDSALYLCASSLSDPEYYGYTFGSGTRLTVV.

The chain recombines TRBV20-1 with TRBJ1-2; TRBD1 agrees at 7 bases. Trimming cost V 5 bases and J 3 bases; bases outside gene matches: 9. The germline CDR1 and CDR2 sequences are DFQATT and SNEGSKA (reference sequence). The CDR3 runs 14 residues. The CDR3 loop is CSARPGTVHYGYTF. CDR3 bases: TGCAGTGCTCGTCCCGGGACAGTACACTATGGCTACACCTTC.

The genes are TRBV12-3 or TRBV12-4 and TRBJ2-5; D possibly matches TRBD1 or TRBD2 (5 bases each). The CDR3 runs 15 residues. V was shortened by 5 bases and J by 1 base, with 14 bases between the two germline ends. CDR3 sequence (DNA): TGTGCCAGCAGTCTGATGGGGACGGTCCAAGAGACCCAGTACTTC. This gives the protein CASSLMGTVQETQYF.

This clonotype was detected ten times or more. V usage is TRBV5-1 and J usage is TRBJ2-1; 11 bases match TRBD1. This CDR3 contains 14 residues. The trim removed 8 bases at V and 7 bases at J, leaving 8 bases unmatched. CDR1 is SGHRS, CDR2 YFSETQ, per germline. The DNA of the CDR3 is TGCGCCAGTAATCCGGGACAGGGGGAAAATGAGCAGTTCTTC. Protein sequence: CASNPGQGENEQFF.